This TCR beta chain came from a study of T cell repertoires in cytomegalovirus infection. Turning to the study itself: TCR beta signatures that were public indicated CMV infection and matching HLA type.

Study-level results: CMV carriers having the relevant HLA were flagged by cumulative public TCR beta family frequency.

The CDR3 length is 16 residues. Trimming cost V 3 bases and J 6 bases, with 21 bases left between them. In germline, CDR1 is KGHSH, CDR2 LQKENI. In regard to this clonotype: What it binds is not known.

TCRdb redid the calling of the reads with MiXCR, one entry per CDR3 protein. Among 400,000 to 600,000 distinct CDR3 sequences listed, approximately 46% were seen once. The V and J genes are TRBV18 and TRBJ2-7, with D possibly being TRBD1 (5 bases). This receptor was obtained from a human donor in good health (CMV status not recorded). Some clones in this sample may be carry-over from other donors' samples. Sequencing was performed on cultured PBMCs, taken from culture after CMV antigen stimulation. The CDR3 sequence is CASSPAPAGHFGEQYF. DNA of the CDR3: TGTGCCAGCTCACCCGCCCCCGCAGGGCACTTCGGCGAGCAGTACTTC.